This section outlines one T cell receptor beta chain sequence together with its context. What it binds is not known. CDR3 length equals 15 residues. Looked up from germline, CDR1 is SEHNR and CDR2 is FQNEAQ (reference sequence). The V and J ends lost 3 bases and 6 bases respectively, with 12 bases between them. Clones were read by immunoSEQ multiplex PCR, and TCRdb kept only the in-frame ones, dropping some. The sample lists tens of thousands of clones, approximately 73% seen once, with more than 9.5% in the top ten. The data stem from a study of vaccination effects on CD4 cells after COVID-19. Study results and caveats: Relatively few convalescent patients took part in the study, which had no early post-infection timepoints.

Culturing for roughly 9 days preceded CD4+ T cell isolation. This receptor was identified in a human donor who received a COVID-19 vaccine. This material consisted of CD4+ T cells from PBMCs cultured without peptide, taken before COVID-19 vaccination. J is TRBJ1-6 and V is TRBV7-9; D gene ambiguous. The CDR3: CASSLSDRANSPLHF. Written as DNA, the CDR3 is TGTGCCAGCAGCTTGAGTGATAGAGCTAATTCACCCCTCCACTTT.